This T cell receptor (beta chain) is drawn from a study of STAT5B mutations in CD4+ large granular lymphocyte leukemia. The CDR3 has 16 residues. CDR1 and CDR2 (germline): SGHDT, YYEEEE. V gave up 4 bases and J gave up 3 bases; unmatched junction bases: 11. Sequencing used immunoSEQ multiplex PCR; TCRdb keeps in-frame clones, though not all of them. The table lists fewer than 35,000 clones, about 87% of them singletons. The chain uses TRBV5-6 and TRBJ2-7; 9 bases align to TRBD1. The sequence was collected from a human donor in good health. The sample consisted of CD4+ T cells from blood buffy coats. CDR3 DNA: TGTGCCAGCAGCAGAATGGGACAGGGATCCGTCTACGAGCAGTACTTC. Translation gives CASSRMGQGSVYEQYF.